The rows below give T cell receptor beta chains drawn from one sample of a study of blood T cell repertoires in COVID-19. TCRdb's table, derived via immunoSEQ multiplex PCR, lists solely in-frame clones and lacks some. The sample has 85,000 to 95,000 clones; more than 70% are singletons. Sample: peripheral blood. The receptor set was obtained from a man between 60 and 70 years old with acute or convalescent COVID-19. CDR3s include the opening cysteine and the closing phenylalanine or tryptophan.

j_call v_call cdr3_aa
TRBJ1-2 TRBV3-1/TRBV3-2 CASSQDDRVGYGYTF
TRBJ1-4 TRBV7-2 CASSLGRGEKLFF
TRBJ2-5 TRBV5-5 CASSWTGEETQYF
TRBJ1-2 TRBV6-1 CASSEISVMYGYTF
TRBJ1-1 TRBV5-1 CASSTMTGALNTEAFF
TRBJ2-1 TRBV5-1 CASSLTSGRSSYNEQFF
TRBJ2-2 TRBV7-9 CASSRDREFGELFF
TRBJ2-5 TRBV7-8 CASSSPLETQYF
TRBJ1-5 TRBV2 CASAGQGRYQPQHF
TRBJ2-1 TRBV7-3 CASSLEQGSYNEQFF